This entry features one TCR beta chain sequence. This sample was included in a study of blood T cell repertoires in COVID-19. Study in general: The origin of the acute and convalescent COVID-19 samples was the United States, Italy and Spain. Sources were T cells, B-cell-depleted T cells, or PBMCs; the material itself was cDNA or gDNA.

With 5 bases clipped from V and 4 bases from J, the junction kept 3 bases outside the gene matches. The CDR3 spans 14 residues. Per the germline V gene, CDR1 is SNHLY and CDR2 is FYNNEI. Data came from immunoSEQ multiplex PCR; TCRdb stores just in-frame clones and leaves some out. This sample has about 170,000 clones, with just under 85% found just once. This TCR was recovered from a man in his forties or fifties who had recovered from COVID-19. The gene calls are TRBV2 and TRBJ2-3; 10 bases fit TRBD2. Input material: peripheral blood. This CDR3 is CASSKSGRADTQYF. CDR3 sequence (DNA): TGTGCCAGCAGTAAGAGCGGGAGGGCAGATACGCAGTATTTT. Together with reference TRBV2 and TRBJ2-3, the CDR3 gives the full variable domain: EPEVTQTPSHQVTQMGQEVILRCVPISNHLYFYWYRQILGQKVEFLVSFYNNEISEKSEIFDDQFSVERPDGSNFTLKIRSTKLEDSAMYFCASSKSGRADTQYFGPGTRLTVL.